This is a list of T cell receptor beta chains from one sample in a study of monozygotic twins with inflammatory bowel disease. TCRdb re-called the 5' RACE reads; every CDR3 protein appears as one record, without DNA. The sample's table shows about 450,000 distinct CDR3 sequences. Sequencing was performed on blood. Receptors originate from a human donor with ulcerative colitis or Crohn's disease, or a healthy co-twin of an affected twin (not recorded which). Each CDR3 is given with its conserved first and last residue. The order of the fields is J gene, V gene, CDR3 protein.

J gene: TRBJ2-2
V gene: TRBV3-1
CDR3 protein: CASSQRGTGYTGELFF

J gene: TRBJ2-3
V gene: TRBV10-3
CDR3 protein: CAIRPEATDTQYF

J gene: TRBJ2-7
V gene: TRBV20-1
CDR3 protein: CSASDSSYEQYF

J gene: TRBJ2-2
V gene: TRBV19
CDR3 protein: CASRRGDPGELFF

J gene: TRBJ2-1
V gene: TRBV20-1
CDR3 protein: CSARDEASSYNEQFF

J gene: TRBJ2-1
V gene: TRBV11-2
CDR3 protein: CASSFTGGEPYNEQFF

J gene: TRBJ2-1
V gene: TRBV5-1
CDR3 protein: CASSGRGVSSYNEQFF

J gene: TRBJ2-6
V gene: TRBV5-1
CDR3 protein: CASSSSVSGANVLTF

J gene: TRBJ2-6
V gene: TRBV6-5
CDR3 protein: CASSPWASGSSGANVLTF

J gene: TRBJ2-7
V gene: TRBV10-3
CDR3 protein: CAISEQGIYEQYF

J gene: TRBJ2-1
V gene: TRBV6-5
CDR3 protein: CASSDAGSKQFF

J gene: TRBJ1-1
V gene: TRBV11-2
CDR3 protein: CASSPPAVTGSSLEAFF

J gene: TRBJ1-3
V gene: TRBV28
CDR3 protein: CASSLDRDRRSSGNTIYF

J gene: TRBJ1-1
V gene: TRBV12-3/TRBV12-4
CDR3 protein: CASTKHQNTEAFF

J gene: TRBJ2-3
V gene: TRBV11-2
CDR3 protein: CASSAGGLAGVISTDTQYF

J gene: TRBJ1-1
V gene: TRBV5-6
CDR3 protein: CASSYLRQGGGTEAFF

J gene: TRBJ2-5
V gene: TRBV9
CDR3 protein: CASSGGLAGETQYF

J gene: TRBJ1-1
V gene: TRBV6-5
CDR3 protein: CASSYTSGAWGTEAFF

J gene: TRBJ1-1
V gene: TRBV3-1
CDR3 protein: CASSQGPQGWGSTEAFF

J gene: TRBJ2-7
V gene: TRBV2
CDR3 protein: CASSAFYEQYF

J gene: TRBJ2-1
V gene: TRBV13
CDR3 protein: CASSTRPMMGSYNEQFF

J gene: TRBJ2-6
V gene: TRBV19
CDR3 protein: CASTNRAGANVLTF

J gene: TRBJ2-2
V gene: TRBV27
CDR3 protein: CASGRTGLDTGELFF

J gene: TRBJ2-7
V gene: TRBV7-2
CDR3 protein: CASSMDRYSYEQYF

J gene: TRBJ1-4
V gene: TRBV20-1
CDR3 protein: CSAARGNPTNEKLFF

J gene: TRBJ2-2
V gene: TRBV5-1
CDR3 protein: CASSPLPGEKNTGELFF

J gene: TRBJ2-7
V gene: TRBV3-1
CDR3 protein: CASSQKRGSYEQYF

J gene: TRBJ2-1
V gene: TRBV24-1
CDR3 protein: CATSDFGTGFGEQFF

J gene: TRBJ2-7
V gene: TRBV5-1
CDR3 protein: CASSITGIGEQYF

J gene: TRBJ2-6
V gene: TRBV4-2
CDR3 protein: CASSPKGTGYPGSGANVLTF

J gene: TRBJ2-3
V gene: TRBV29-1
CDR3 protein: CSVDHRRTGRRDTQYF